The 13 T cell receptor beta chains reported below all come from one sample, sequenced in a study of T cells in women clearing cervical HPV infection. Profiled with immunoSEQ multiplex PCR; TCRdb holds only in-frame clones, not every one. The sample table sets out 35,000 to 50,000 clones. Input material: blood buffy coat. The receptors come from a woman aged 18 to 75 with a cervical HPV16 infection that either progressed to CIN3+ or cleared (not recorded which).

CDR3 sequence reads: CSAWISGEVMETQYF. Partial CDR3 DNA: TGCAGTGCTTGGATTAGCGGGGAGGTAATGGAGACC. The chain links TRBV20-1 to TRBJ2-5; TRBD2 aligns across 8 bases. The read comes to an end 3 residues before the CDR3 does, leaving the germline J gene to fill in the end. Germline loops: CDR1 DFQATT, CDR2 SNEGSKA (reference sequence). The CDR3 totals 15 residues. The ends lost 5 bases at V and 5 bases at J; junction bases unmatched: 13.

A word on this clone: The sequenced fragment ends 3 residues before the CDR3 boundary, so the rest is inferred from the germline J gene. The rearrangement links TRBV29-1 to TRBJ2-7; 9 bases fit TRBD1. The CDR3 consists of 15 residues. The ends lost 1 base at V and 4 bases at J; junction bases unmatched: 8. The germline CDR1 and CDR2 sequences are SQVTM and ANQGSEA. The CDR3 loop is CSVEVPGTGRYEQYF. Partial CDR3 DNA: TGCAGCGTTGAAGTCCCTGGGACAGGGCGATACGAG.

As concerns this clone: The CDR3 end falls 3 residues outside the read, so it is completed with the germline J gene. The rearrangement uses TRBV5-1 and TRBJ1-6; 7 nucleotides align to TRBD1. Germline CDR1 and CDR2: SGHRS and YFSETQ. After removal of 2 bases from V and 8 bases from J, the junction contained 4 bases not matched to a gene. The CDR3 covers 14 residues. The CDR3 spells CASSFTGADSPLHF. CDR3 DNA, as far as it was read: TGCGCCAGCAGCTTCACAGGGGCAGATTCACCC.

The CDR3 here is CSATSRRESYNEQFF. CDR3 DNA (partial): TGCAGTGCTACGTCCAGGCGGGAGTCCTACAATGAG. The chain combines TRBV20-1 with TRBJ2-1, with 7 bases aligning to TRBD2. With the read ending 3 residues before the CDR3 end, the germline J gene is used to fill in that end. Per the germline V gene, CDR1 is DFQATT and CDR2 is SNEGSKA (reference sequence). The V gene end was trimmed by 4 bases and the J gene end by 1 base; junction bases not matched to a gene: 7. The CDR3 loop spans 15 amino acids.

The CDR3 DNA, read in part, is TGTGCCAGCAGCTTAGAGGCGGCCCCACAAGAGACC. This gives the protein CASSLEAAPQET. The whole CDR3 region reads CASSLEAAPQETQYF. The chain employs TRBV7-3 and TRBJ2-5, with unresolved D. The read ends 3 residues early relative to the CDR3; the germline J gene fills the gap. The V gene's germline CDR1 is SGHTA and CDR2 FQGTGA. This CDR3 is 15 amino acids long. V shed 2 bases and J shed 2 bases, with 12 bases lying between them.

Concerning this clone: The CDR3 end lies 3 residues beyond the end of the read and is filled in from the germline J gene. This chain connects TRBV20-1 to TRBJ1-1, with D possibly matching TRBD1 (5 bases). The CDR3 is 13 amino acids. Per the germline V gene, CDR1 is DFQATT and CDR2 is SNEGSKA (reference sequence). Trimming left V 6 bases short and J 0 bases short, with 11 bases between. The chain's CDR3 is CSACRDVNTEAFF. The part of the CDR3 DNA that was read is TGCAGTGCGTGCAGGGATGTGAACACTGAA.

For this clone: Coverage ceases 3 residues before the CDR3 finishes, and the germline J gene fills in the end. The chain joins TRBV5-1 to TRBJ1-1; 9 bases map to TRBD1. The germline CDR1 and CDR2 sequences are SGHRS and YFSETQ. With V trimmed by 2 bases and J by 5 bases, 7 bases remained unmatched. The CDR3 has 15 amino acids. Incomplete CDR3 DNA: TGCGCCAGCAGCTTCGGGACAGGGATGGTGACTGAA. Encoded protein: CASSFGTGMVTE. The full-length CDR3 reads as CASSFGTGMVTEAFF.

Worth noting for this clone: Read sequence stops 3 residues before the CDR3 end, and the germline J gene provides the missing end. The chain joins TRBV3-1 (or the pseudogene TRBV3-2) to TRBJ2-2; a possible D gene is TRBD2 (5 bases). This CDR3 comprises 16 residues. The V gene lost 0 bases and the J gene lost 5 bases, with 13 bases spanning the gap. Germline CDR1 LGHDT, CDR2 YNNKEL (reference sequence). CDR3: CASSQDTLLETGELFF. The sequenced CDR3 bases are TGTGCCAGCAGCCAAGATACATTACTAGAAACCGGGGAG.

Note on this clone: From the germline J gene comes the end of the CDR3, since the read stops 3 residues before it. The V gene is TRBV6-4, the J gene TRBJ1-5; TRBD1 agrees at 7 bases. The germline gives CDR1 MRHNA, CDR2 SNTAGT. CDR3 length: 18 residues. The ends lost 2 bases at V and 5 bases at J; junction bases unmatched: 15. The CDR3 sequence is CASSDPDPGTDIDQPQHF. Partial CDR3 DNA: TGTGCCAGCAGTGACCCGGACCCCGGGACAGACATAGATCAGCCC.

A remark on this clone: The read stops 3 residues short of the end of the CDR3; the missing end is completed from the germline J gene. This chain joins TRBV19 and TRBJ1-5; 12 bases match TRBD1. V lost 7 bases to trimming and J lost 7 bases; unmatched junction nucleotides: 11. Germline V gives CDR1 LNHDA, CDR2 SQIVND (reference sequence). The length of the CDR3 is 16 residues. The part of the CDR3 DNA that was read is TGTGCCAGTAACCAAGGGGACAGGGGGCGAGAACAGCCC. It yields the protein CASNQGDRGREQP. The whole CDR3 region reads CASNQGDRGREQPQHF. Based on the CDR3 plus reference TRBV19 and TRBJ1-5, the full variable domain is DGGITQSPKYLFRKEGQNVTLSCEQNLNHDAMYWYRQDPGQGLRLIYYSQIVNDFQKGDIAEGYSVSREKKESFPLTVTSAQKNPTAFYLCASNQGDRGREQPQHFGDGTRLSIL.

Of note for this clone: The read is 3 residues too short to cover the CDR3 end, so that end is filled in from the germline J gene. The V and J genes are TRBV29-1 and TRBJ1-2; unclear D gene. The CDR3 loop spans 13 amino acids. Trimming shortened V by 4 bases and J by 0 bases, and 9 bases separated the two germline ends. Germline V lookup: CDR1 SQVTM, CDR2 ANQGSEA. CDR3 sequence: CSVVKAANYGYTF. The sequenced part of the CDR3 DNA is TGCAGCGTTGTAAAGGCAGCTAACTATGGC. The full variable domain, rest sourced from reference TRBV29-1 and TRBJ1-2, is SAVISQKPSRDICQRGTSLTIQCQVDSQVTMMFWYRQQPGQSLTLIATANQGSEATYESGFVIDKFPISRPNLTFSTLTVSNMSPEDSSIYLCSVVKAANYGYTFGSGTRLTVV.

Concerning this clone itself: The read ends 3 residues early relative to the CDR3; the germline J gene fills the gap. The V gene is TRBV28, the J gene TRBJ1-2; D possibly corresponds to TRBD1 (5 bases). V lost 6 bases, J lost 4 bases, and 15 bases lay in between. Per germline, CDR1 MDHEN and CDR2 SYDVKM. There are 14 residues in the CDR3. The covered CDR3 bases are TGTGCCAGCAGACCCTTCAGGGAACCCTATGGC. Protein: CASRPFREPYG. The whole CDR3 protein reads CASRPFREPYGYTF.

On this clone: Read sequence stops 3 residues before the CDR3 end, and the germline J gene provides the missing end. This chain links TRBV18 with TRBJ2-7; 11 bases are a match to TRBD2. V was clipped by 3 bases and J by 0 bases; unmatched bases: 7. This CDR3 has 17 residues. The germline V gene has CDR1 KGHSH and CDR2 LQKENI. CDR3 protein: CASSPLAGGRFSYEQYF. The sequenced part of the CDR3 DNA is TGTGCCAGCTCACCTCTAGCGGGAGGACGCTTCTCCTACGAG.